The 11 T cell receptor beta chains below were found in one sample sequenced in a study of cytomegalovirus exposure and HLA in healthy donors. With 60 Vbeta and 13 Jbeta primers, the PCR was carried out. The table came from immunoSEQ multiplex PCR; TCRdb's copy has only in-frame clones and leaves some out. The table includes some 200,000 clones, roughly four fifths detected once. Sequencing was performed on PBMCs. The receptors come from a man aged 50 or older in good health and CMV-seronegative.

J is TRBJ2-5 and V is TRBV13, with 10 nucleotides matching TRBD2. The J segment lost 4 bases and the V segment lost 5 bases, leaving 7 bases of the junction unmatched. CDR1 PRHDT and CDR2 FYEKMQ come from the germline V gene (reference sequence). The CDR3 extends over 15 amino acids. DNA for the CDR3: TGTGCCAGCAGCCCCCATCCTAGCGGGGGAGAGACCCAGTACTTC. This encodes CASSPHPSGGETQYF.

In this sample, this clone turned up once. The rearrangement links TRBV11-2 to TRBJ1-1, with 7 bases fitting TRBD1. Germline values: CDR1 SGHAT, CDR2 FQNNGV. The CDR3 length is 15 residues. V was clipped by 1 base and J by 1 base; unmatched bases: 3. For the CDR3, the DNA is TGTGCCAGCAGCTTAGTTCCAGGGGGGAACACTGAAGCTTTCTTT. As protein: CASSLVPGGNTEAFF.

The chain has TRBV10-3 and TRBJ2-5; the D gene is possibly TRBD2 (5 bases). Trimming stripped 6 bases from V and 1 base from J, with 21 bases between. The CDR3 totals 17 residues. The germline V gene has CDR1 ENHRY and CDR2 SYGVKD. As DNA, the CDR3 is TGTGCCATCAGCACCTCGACCGGGATCTTTTTCCAAGAGACCCAGTACTTC. This codes for CAISTSTGIFFQETQYF.

V and J are TRBV5-4 and TRBJ2-6; D gene ambiguous. The CDR3 runs 15 residues. Trimming stripped 2 bases from V and 0 bases from J, with 6 bases between. Per the germline V gene, CDR1 is SGHNT and CDR2 is YYREEE (reference sequence). The CDR3 DNA is TGTGCCAGCAGCTTCAGAGGCTCTGGGGCCAACGTCCTGACTTTC. This codes for CASSFRGSGANVLTF.

The chain recombines TRBV15 with TRBJ1-1; TRBD1 aligns across 7 bases. Germline lookup yields CDR1 LNHNV and CDR2 YYDKDF (reference sequence). The CDR3 has 14 residues. Trimming took 3 bases from V and 5 from J; bases not matched to a gene: 6. Here the CDR3 DNA reads TGTGCCACCAGCAGCCGACAGGGAGGAACTGAAGCTTTCTTT. It encodes CATSSRQGGTEAFF. Filled out from reference TRBV15 and TRBJ1-1, the complete variable domain reads DAMVIQNPRYQVTQFGKPVTLSCSQTLNHNVMYWYQQKSSQAPKLLFHYYDKDFNNEADTPDNFQSRRPNTSFCFLDIRSPGLGDTAMYLCATSSRQGGTEAFFGQGTRLTVV.

J is TRBJ2-1 and V is TRBV9; 9 bases are shared with TRBD2. CDR3 size: 15 residues. The germline V gene encodes CDR1 SGDLS and CDR2 YYNGEE. J lost 9 bases, V lost 4 bases, and 11 bases had no gene match. CDR3 residues: CASSPLSGSISEQFF. The CDR3 DNA reads as TGTGCCAGCAGCCCCCTTAGCGGGAGTATAAGTGAGCAGTTCTTC.

V is TRBV4-2 and J is TRBJ2-5, with 8 bases matching TRBD2. In germline, CDR1 is LGHNA, CDR2 YNFKEQ. The J segment lost 5 bases and the V segment lost 6 bases, leaving 8 bases of the junction unmatched. The CDR3 totals 14 residues. The CDR3 DNA reads as TGTGCCAGCAGTACAGCGGGGGAGGGGGAGACCCAGTACTTC. It yields the protein CASSTAGEGETQYF.

DNA of the CDR3: TGTGCCAGCTCACCCGGGACAGGGGGGGTCTCCTACGAGCAGTACTTC. As protein: CASSPGTGGVSYEQYF. This sequence joins TRBV18 and TRBJ2-7; TRBD1 aligns across 11 bases. After removal of 3 bases from V and 0 bases from J, the junction contained 4 bases not matched to a gene. The length of the CDR3 is 16 residues. Looked up from germline, CDR1 is KGHSH and CDR2 is LQKENI.

This rearrangement joins TRBV5-1 to TRBJ2-1; weak D call: TRBD2 (6 bases). With 1 base removed from V and 4 bases from J, the gap between germline ends came to 18 bases. The CDR3 is 17 residues long. Germline CDR1 reads SGHRS; CDR2 reads YFSETQ. The CDR3 nucleotides are TGCGCCAGCAGCTTGAGGTCCGGGGGAAGATATTACAATGAGCAGTTCTTC. This encodes CASSLRSGGRYYNEQFF. Using reference TRBV5-1 and TRBJ2-1 for the parts outside the CDR3, the full variable domain is KAGVTQTPRYLIKTRGQQVTLSCSPISGHRSVSWYQQTPGQGLQFLFEYFSETQRNKGNFPGRFSGRQFSNSRSEMNVSTLELGDSALYLCASSLRSGGRYYNEQFFGPGTRLTVL.

CDR3 region: CASSRTSGTAISYNEQFF. The DNA for the CDR3 is TGTGCCAGCAGCCGGACTAGCGGGACTGCAATTTCCTACAATGAGCAGTTCTTC. This chain joins TRBV6-4 and TRBJ2-1; 12 nucleotides align to TRBD2. The CDR3 is made up of 18 amino acids. The junction had 10 bases not matched to a gene; V was cut back by 6 bases and J by 1 base. Germline V gene sequence: CDR1 MRHNA, CDR2 SNTAGT.

This clone occurred once. This chain connects TRBV4-3 to TRBJ1-1; 11 nucleotides agree with TRBD1. The germline V gene has CDR1 LGHNA and CDR2 YSLEER. The CDR3 is 15 amino acids. The V gene end was trimmed by 3 bases and the J gene end by 4 bases; junction bases not matched to a gene: 4. The CDR3 nucleotides are TGCGCCAGCAGCCAGTTTGGGACAGGGGGCACTGAAGCTTTCTTT. Translating gives CASSQFGTGGTEAFF.